This T cell receptor beta chain was captured by sequencing in a study of PD-L1 blockade in urothelial cancer. The overall study: Males with bladder-origin urothelial cancer constituted about nine tenths of the roughly 29 patients. Researchers looked at the blood 3 weeks (second dose) and 6 weeks after treatment began.

Sequencing was performed with immunoSEQ multiplex PCR; in TCRdb, only in-frame clones are kept and a portion is missing. The profile shows some 52,000 clones, roughly 75% of them singletons. The CDR3 loop spans 15 amino acids. Trimming at V came to 1 base and at J to 9 bases, leaving 9 bases not matched to a gene. Germline values: CDR1 MGHRA, CDR2 YSYEKL. Time point indicated: pretreatment peripheral blood. The V and J genes are TRBV4-1 and TRBJ2-5; 9 bases are a match to TRBD2. The receptor comes from a man in his sixties or seventies with urothelial cancer. Sequenced here: PBMCs, sampled around atezolizumab (anti-PD-L1) treatment. CDR3 in amino acids: CASSQGAGGDRAQYF. CDR3 sequence (DNA): TGCGCCAGCAGCCAAGGAGCGGGAGGAGACCGAGCCCAGTACTTC.